The clone carrying this T cell receptor beta chain was seen once. Its antigen is not identified. This sample was taken from a study of cytomegalovirus exposure and HLA in healthy donors. It was with 60 Vbeta and 13 Jbeta primers that the PCR ran. Profiled with immunoSEQ multiplex PCR; TCRdb holds only in-frame clones, not every one. The profile shows 120,000 or so clones, roughly 69% of them singletons. The CDR3 contains 15 residues. Deletions cut 0 bases from V and 8 bases from J, with 16 bases between. Germline V gene data show CDR1 as MGHRA and CDR2 as YSYEKL. Points from the study as a whole: A missense DCLRE1C variant was associated with V- and J-gene trimming of TCR beta chains in a later analysis, and an independent cohort replicated the association. Presence/absence comparisons presumed near-even sequencing depth among donors.

The rearrangement joins TRBV4-1 to TRBJ1-2; D is unclear. This TCR was sampled from a woman in her 40s in good health and CMV-seropositive. Sequencing was performed on PBMCs. The CDR3 DNA reads TGCGCCAGCAGCCAAGAAGTCGCGGTCCAGAGCGGCTACACCTTC. Protein: CASSQEVAVQSGYTF.